A few counts support the clone carrying this T cell receptor beta chain. Its antigen is not known. One entry per CDR3 protein, called by TCRdb with MiXCR from the RT-PCR reads. This table holds a few hundred thousand distinct CDR3 sequences, approximately 21% found once. The sample is drawn from a study of response to subunit inactivated influenza vaccine. The study, taken as a whole, reports: There was a suggestion from the authors that each seasonal influenza vaccination recruits few new T cells.

Germline V CDR1 and CDR2: LNHDA, SQIVND (reference sequence). There are 14 residues in the CDR3. V dropped 4 bases and J dropped 0; count of bases not matched to a gene: 1. The chain combines TRBV19 with TRBJ1-1, with 8 bases identical to TRBD1. Source: PBMCs from blood, taken approximately 20 months after vaccination. The TCR originated in a man aged 50 to 69 who received an inactivated influenza vaccine. The CDR3 sequence is CASSTTGVNTEAFF. CDR3 in DNA: TGTGCCAGTAGTACGACAGGGGTGAACACTGAAGCTTTCTTT.